A single sample gave rise to the 5 T cell receptor beta chains below, sequenced in a study of chemoradiotherapy in HPV16-positive cancers. Clones were read by immunoSEQ multiplex PCR, and TCRdb kept only the in-frame ones, dropping some. The sample has some 34,000 clones; about 88% are singletons. The sample in question was blood, obtained from a patient who underwent chemoradiotherapy. The origin of the receptors is a human donor with HPV-associated anogenital cancer.

This sequence joins TRBV5-1 and TRBJ2-3; D unresolved. This CDR3 contains 15 residues. Between the trimmed V and J ends, which lost 0 bases and 0 bases, there was a span of 8 bases. Germline V gene lookup returns CDR1 SGHRS and CDR2 YFSETQ. CDR3 DNA: TGCGCCAGCAGCTTGGAGGCAGCGAGCACAGATACGCAGTATTTT. It is translated as CASSLEAASTDTQYF.

This clone was picked up a small number of times. The chain links TRBV10-3 to TRBJ1-6, with 7 bases matching TRBD1. V gave up 3 bases and J gave up 9 bases; unmatched junction bases: 5. CDR3 length equals 14 residues. Germline V lookup: CDR1 ENHRY, CDR2 SYGVKD. The CDR3 protein is CAISERTGASPLHF. In DNA form, the CDR3 reads TGTGCCATCAGTGAAAGGACAGGCGCTTCACCCCTCCACTTT.

This clone occurred a few times. The V call is TRBV29-1, the J call TRBJ1-5; D gene unclear. The CDR3 is 13 amino acids. The germline V gene has CDR1 SQVTM and CDR2 ANQGSEA. The V end lost 4 bases, the J end lost 5 bases, and 12 bases lay between the germline ends. The CDR3 spells CSVAEGPYQPQHF. DNA of the CDR3: TGCAGCGTTGCAGAAGGGCCTTATCAGCCCCAGCATTTT.

The chain carries TRBV7-9 and TRBJ1-2, with D hard to call. Germline-derived CDR1 and CDR2 are SEHNR and FQNEAQ (reference sequence). The length of the CDR3 is 15 residues. The germline V and J ends were trimmed by 2 bases and 3 bases, with 13 bases remaining between them. The CDR3 here is CASSLREFRYYGYTF. As DNA, the CDR3 is TGTGCCAGCAGCTTAAGGGAATTCAGATACTATGGCTACACCTTC.

CDR3 residues: CAISEPVFGTDTQYF. The CDR3 nucleotides read TGTGCCATCAGTGAGCCGGTCTTTGGCACAGATACGCAGTATTTT. The V and J genes are TRBV10-3 and TRBJ2-3; D remains ambiguous. V dropped 2 bases and J dropped 1 base, with 10 bases sitting between them. This CDR3 is built from 15 residues. Per germline, CDR1 ENHRY and CDR2 SYGVKD.